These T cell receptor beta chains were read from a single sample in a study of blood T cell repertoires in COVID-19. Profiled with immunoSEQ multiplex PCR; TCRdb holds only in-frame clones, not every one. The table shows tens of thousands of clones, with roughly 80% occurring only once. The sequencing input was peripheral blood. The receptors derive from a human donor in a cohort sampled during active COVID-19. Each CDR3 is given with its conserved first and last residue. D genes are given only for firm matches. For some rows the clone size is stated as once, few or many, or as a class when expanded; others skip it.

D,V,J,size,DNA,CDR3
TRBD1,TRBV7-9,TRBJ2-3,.,TGTGCCAGCAGCTTACAGGGGGCCGGTACGCAGTATTTT,CASSLQGAGTQYF
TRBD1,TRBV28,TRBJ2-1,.,TGTGCCAGCAGAACGGCAGGGGGCCAGCAGTTCTTC,CASRTAGGQQFF
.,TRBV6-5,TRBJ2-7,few,TGTGCCAGCAGCCCCGGCGGATCCTACGAGCAGTACTTC,CASSPGGSYEQYF
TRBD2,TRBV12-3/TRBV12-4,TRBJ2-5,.,TGTGCCAGCAGTGGGGGAGGGGAGACCCAGTACTTC,CASSGGGETQYF
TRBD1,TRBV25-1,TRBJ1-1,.,TGTGCCTCCCGCCGAGGGGGCCAGGTTGAAGCTTTCTTT,CASRRGGQVEAFF
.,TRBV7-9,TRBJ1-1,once,TGTGCCAGCAGCGAATCGGGATTCATGAACACTGAAGCTTTCTTT,CASSESGFMNTEAFF
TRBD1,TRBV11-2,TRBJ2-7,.,TGTGCCAGCAGGTTCCCCGGGACAGGGCGGGACGAGCAGTACTTC,CASRFPGTGRDEQYF
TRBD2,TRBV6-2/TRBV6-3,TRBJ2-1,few,TGTGCCAGCAGTGGACTAGCGGGAGGTCATTTTGAGCAGTTCTTC,CASSGLAGGHFEQFF
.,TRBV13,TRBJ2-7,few,TGTGCCAGCAGCTCTTACAGCGGATCCTCCTACGAGCAGTACTTC,CASSSYSGSSYEQYF
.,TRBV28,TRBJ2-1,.,TGTGCCAGCAGTTCCGGGACAAGTGGCGGAGAGGAGCCGTTCTTC,CASSSGTSGGEEPFF